What follows is one T cell receptor (beta chain) and its context. What it recognizes is unknown. TCRdb recomputed calls from the 5' RACE reads with MiXCR, one row per CDR3 protein. The top ten hold 8.8% of the sample, which has about 250,000 distinct CDR3 sequences, about 14% seen once. Healthy Caucasians made up all donors. This entry is derived from a study of identical twins. Study conclusions and caveats: Cross-sectional statistics, not tracking of the same donors, supported the conclusions. Modelling approaches yielded underestimates of out-of-frame TCR alpha sharing between monozygotic twins.

Germline loops: CDR1 MNHEY, CDR2 SVGAGI. The CDR3 length is 15 residues. V shed 2 bases, J shed 3 bases, and the junction held 5 bases outside the gene matches. The chain is built from TRBV6-5 and TRBJ1-2; 8 nucleotides match TRBD1. Sequencing used memory (CD45RO+) T cells sorted from blood. The TCR comes from a woman between 18 and 30 years old in good health. Here the CDR3 DNA reads TGTGCCAGCAGTTACGGATCAGGGGGCTACTATGGCTACACCTTC. This gives the protein CASSYGSGGYYGYTF.